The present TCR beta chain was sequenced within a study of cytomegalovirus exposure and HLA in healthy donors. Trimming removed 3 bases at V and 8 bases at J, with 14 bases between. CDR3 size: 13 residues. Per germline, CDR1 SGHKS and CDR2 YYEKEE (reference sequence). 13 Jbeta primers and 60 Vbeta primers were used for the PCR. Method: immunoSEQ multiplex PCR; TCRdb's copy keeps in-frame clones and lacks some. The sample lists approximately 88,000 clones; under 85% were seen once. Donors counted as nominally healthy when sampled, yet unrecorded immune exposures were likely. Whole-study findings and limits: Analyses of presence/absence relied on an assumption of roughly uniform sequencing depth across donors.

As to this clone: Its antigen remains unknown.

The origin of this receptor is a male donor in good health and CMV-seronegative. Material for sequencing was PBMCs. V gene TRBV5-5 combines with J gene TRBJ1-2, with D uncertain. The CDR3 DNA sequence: TGTGCCAGCAGCTCTTATTATCGGGTCGGCTACACCTTC. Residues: CASSSYYRVGYTF.